This T cell receptor beta chain was identified in a study of cytomegalovirus exposure and HLA in healthy donors. Regarding this clone: No antigen is known for it.

Study-wide results and limits: A few CMV-associated chains were confirmed in vitro to be specific for CMV antigens.

The CDR3 consists of 13 residues. In germline, CDR1 is SGHTA, CDR2 FQGTGA. The PCR employed 60 Vbeta primers together with 13 Jbeta primers. Profiled with immunoSEQ multiplex PCR; TCRdb holds only in-frame clones, not every one. The sample has 140,000 to 150,000 clones, nearly 80% seen once; the top ten hold 3%. The sample taken for sequencing was PBMCs. This rearrangement joins TRBV7-3 to TRBJ2-5; D possibly corresponds to TRBD1 (5 bases). The J call could be wrong; TRBJ2-7 is a better fit for the DNA end. The TCR was taken from a man aged 35-49 years in good health and CMV-seropositive. CDR3 region: CASSFDKGYEQYF. CDR3 nucleotides: TGTGCCAGCAGCTTTGACAAGGGGTACGAGCAGTACTTC.